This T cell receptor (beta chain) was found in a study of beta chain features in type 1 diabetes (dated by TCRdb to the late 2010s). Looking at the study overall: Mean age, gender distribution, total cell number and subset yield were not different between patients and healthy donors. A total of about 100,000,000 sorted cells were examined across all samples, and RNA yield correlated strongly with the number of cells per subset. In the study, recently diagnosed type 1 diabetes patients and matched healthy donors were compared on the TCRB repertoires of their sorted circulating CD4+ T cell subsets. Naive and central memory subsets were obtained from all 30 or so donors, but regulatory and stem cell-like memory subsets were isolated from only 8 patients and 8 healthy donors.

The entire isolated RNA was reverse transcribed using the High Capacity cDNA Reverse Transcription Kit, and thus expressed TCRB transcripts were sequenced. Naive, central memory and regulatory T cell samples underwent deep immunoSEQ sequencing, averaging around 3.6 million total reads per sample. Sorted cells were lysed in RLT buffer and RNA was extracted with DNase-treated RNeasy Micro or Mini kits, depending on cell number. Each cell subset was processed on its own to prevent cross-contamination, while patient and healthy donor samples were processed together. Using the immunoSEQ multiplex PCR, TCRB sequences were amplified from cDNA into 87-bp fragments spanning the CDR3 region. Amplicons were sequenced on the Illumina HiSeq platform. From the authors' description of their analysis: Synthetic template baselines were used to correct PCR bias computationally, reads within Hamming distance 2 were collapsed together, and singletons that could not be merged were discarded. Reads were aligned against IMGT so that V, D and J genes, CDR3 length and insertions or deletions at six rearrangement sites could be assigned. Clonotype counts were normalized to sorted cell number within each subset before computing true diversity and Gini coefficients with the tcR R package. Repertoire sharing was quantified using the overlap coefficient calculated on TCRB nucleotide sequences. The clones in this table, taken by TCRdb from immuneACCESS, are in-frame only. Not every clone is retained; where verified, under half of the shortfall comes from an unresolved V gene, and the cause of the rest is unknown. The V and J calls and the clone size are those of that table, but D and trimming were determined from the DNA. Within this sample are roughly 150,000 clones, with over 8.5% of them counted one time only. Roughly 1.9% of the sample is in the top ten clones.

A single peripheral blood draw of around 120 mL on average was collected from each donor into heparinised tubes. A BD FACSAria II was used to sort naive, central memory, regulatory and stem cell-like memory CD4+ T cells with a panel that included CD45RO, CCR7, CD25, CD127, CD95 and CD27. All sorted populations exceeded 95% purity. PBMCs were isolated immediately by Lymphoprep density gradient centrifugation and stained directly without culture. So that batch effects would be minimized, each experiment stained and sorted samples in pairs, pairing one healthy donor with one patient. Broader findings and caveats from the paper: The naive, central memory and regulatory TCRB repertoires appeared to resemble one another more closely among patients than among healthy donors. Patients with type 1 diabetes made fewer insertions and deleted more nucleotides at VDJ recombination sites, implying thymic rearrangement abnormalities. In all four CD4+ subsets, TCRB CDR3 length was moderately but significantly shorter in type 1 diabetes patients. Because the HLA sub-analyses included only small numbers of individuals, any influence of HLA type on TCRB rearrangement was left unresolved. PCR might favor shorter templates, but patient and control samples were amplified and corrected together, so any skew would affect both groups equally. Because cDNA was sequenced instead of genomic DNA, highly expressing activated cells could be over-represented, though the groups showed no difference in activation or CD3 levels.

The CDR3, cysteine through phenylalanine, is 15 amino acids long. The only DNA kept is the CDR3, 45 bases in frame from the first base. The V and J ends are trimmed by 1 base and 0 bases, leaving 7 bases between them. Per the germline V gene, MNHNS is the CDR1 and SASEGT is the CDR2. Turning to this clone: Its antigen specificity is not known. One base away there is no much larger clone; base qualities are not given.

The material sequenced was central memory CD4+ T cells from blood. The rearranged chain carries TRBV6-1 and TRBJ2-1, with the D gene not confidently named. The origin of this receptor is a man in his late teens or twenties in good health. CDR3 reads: CASSEDPRSYNEQFF. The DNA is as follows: TGTGCCAGCAGTGAAGATCCCCGCTCCTACAATGAGCAGTTCTTC.